This is a list of T cell receptor beta chains from one sample in a study of beta chain features in type 1 diabetes. Repertoires were generated with immunoSEQ multiplex PCR, while TCRdb's copy carries only in-frame clones and drops some. The sample shows 550,000 to 850,000 clones, 10% to 15% of them seen only once. Sequencing used naive CD4+ T cells from blood. The receptors derive from a man between 18 and 29 years old with type 1 diabetes. CDR3s include the opening cysteine and the closing phenylalanine or tryptophan. The D gene is left open where the match is weak. Clone size is stated in some rows and not others, as once, few, many or a class when expanded.

v_gene,j_gene,d_gene,abundance,CDR3nt,CDR3aa
TRBV30,TRBJ2-1,TRBD2,few,TGTGCCTGGAGTCCGAGTCGGACTAGCGGGGGGTTCAATGAGCAGTTCTTC,CAWSPSRTSGGFNEQFF
TRBV7-7,TRBJ2-1,-,-,TGTGCTAGCAGTGAGGTCCCGGGCAAGTCTAGTGAGCAGTTCTTC,CASSEVPGKSSEQFF
TRBV30,TRBJ1-1,TRBD1,-,TGTGCCTGGACTGTGGACAGGGATTACACTGAAGCTTTCTTT,CAWTVDRDYTEAFF
TRBV19,TRBJ1-2,TRBD1,few,TGTGCCAGTTCTTCCGGGACAGCTAACTATGGCTACACCTTC,CASSSGTANYGYTF
TRBV28,TRBJ1-2,TRBD1,-,TGTGCCAGCAGGCGACAGGGGTGGGGCTATGGCTACACCTTC,CASRRQGWGYGYTF
TRBV29-1,TRBJ2-5,-,-,TGCAGCGTTGCATCATCCGGGAACCAAGAGACCCAGTACTTC,CSVASSGNQETQYF
TRBV5-1,TRBJ1-1,-,-,TGCGCCAGCAGCTCGGCTCAGGGGTTAGCTTTCTTT,CASSSAQGLAFF
TRBV11-1,TRBJ1-4,-,-,TGTGCCAGCAGCTGGGGGACGGAACCTACAACTAATGAAAAACTGTTTTTT,CASSWGTEPTTNEKLFF
TRBV30,TRBJ1-5,-,-,TGTGCCTGGAGCAGGACGGGCCAAGGTCCCCAGCATTTT,CAWSRTGQGPQHF
TRBV6-1,TRBJ1-5,-,-,TGTGCCAGCAGTGGACAGCGCAATCAGCCCCAGCATTTT,CASSGQRNQPQHF
TRBV30,TRBJ1-5,TRBD1,few,TGTGCCTGGAACTCCGGGACAGGGGGGAATCAGCCCCAGCATTTT,CAWNSGTGGNQPQHF
TRBV30,TRBJ1-3,-,-,TGTGCCTGGAGTAGGGGTTTCTCTGGAAACACCATATATTTT,CAWSRGFSGNTIYF
TRBV29-1,TRBJ2-5,-,few,TGCAGCGTTGAGAGGGGAGAGACCCAGTACTTC,CSVERGETQYF
TRBV27,TRBJ2-7,-,-,TGTGCCAGCAGTTTCGCCCGGGCCGGGGATGAGCAGTACTTC,CASSFARAGDEQYF
TRBV13,TRBJ2-3,-,few,TGTGCCAGCAGCCCTCGAAGGGGTGGGACACACAGCACAGATACGCAGTATTTT,CASSPRRGGTHSTDTQYF
TRBV20-1,TRBJ1-2,-,-,TGCAGTGCCCTCGACGGATTGGGCTACACCTTC,CSALDGLGYTF
TRBV13,TRBJ1-1,-,-,TGTGCCAGCAGCCACGACGGGGTCTTCCTCATTGACACTGAAGCTTTCTTT,CASSHDGVFLIDTEAFF
TRBV6-5,TRBJ1-2,TRBD1,few,TGTGCCAGCAGGCAGGACAGGGGAGACTATGGCTACACCTTC,CASRQDRGDYGYTF
TRBV30,TRBJ1-4,-,-,TGTGCCTGGAGTTCAGGGAATATAGTTGCTAATGAAAAACTGTTTTTT,CAWSSGNIVANEKLFF
TRBV6-6,TRBJ2-7,TRBD1,few,TGTGCCAGCAGTTACCCTGACAGGGGCTACGAGCAGTACTTC,CASSYPDRGYEQYF
TRBV30,TRBJ1-2,-,few,TGTGCCTGGACTGGGTCGATCTATGGCTACACCTTC,CAWTGSIYGYTF
TRBV29-1,TRBJ1-1,TRBD1,few,TGCAGCTTTGAGGGACAGGGGTACACTGAAGCTTTCTTT,CSFEGQGYTEAFF
TRBV7-9,TRBJ1-6,-,-,TGTGCCAGCAGCTTCGAGGGTTCACCCCTCCACTTT,CASSFEGSPLHF
TRBV29-1,TRBJ1-5,-,-,TGCAGCGTGGGTGGAGAAGGGGGCAATCAGCCCCAGCATTTT,CSVGGEGGNQPQHF
TRBV2,TRBJ2-3,-,-,TGTGCCAGCCTGGTTCGAGATACGCAGTATTTT,CASLVRDTQYF
TRBV4-2,TRBJ1-1,TRBD1,-,TGTGCCAGCAGCCCTGCAGACAGGGACTCTGCTGAAGCTTTCTTT,CASSPADRDSAEAFF
TRBV13,TRBJ1-2,-,few,TGTGCCAGCAGCTCCGGGTTTGGCTACACCTTC,CASSSGFGYTF
TRBV30,TRBJ2-5,-,-,TGTGCCTGGGGGGTATTCCAAGAGACCCAGTACTTC,CAWGVFQETQYF
TRBV2,TRBJ1-5,TRBD1,-,TGTGCCAGCAGCCAACAGGGGATTAGCAATCAGCCCCAGCATTTT,CASSQQGISNQPQHF
TRBV9,TRBJ1-1,TRBD1,-,TGTGCCAGCAGCGTAGATCAGGGGGCGATGGGTATGAACACTGAAGCTTTCTTT,CASSVDQGAMGMNTEAFF
TRBV18,TRBJ2-1,TRBD2,few,TGTGCCAGCTCACCCCCGGGACTAGCGACTAATGAGCAGTTCTTC,CASSPPGLATNEQFF
TRBV4-1,TRBJ2-5,-,few,TGCGCCAGCAGCCAGCAATCGGGGGCGGAGACCCAGTACTTC,CASSQQSGAETQYF
TRBV21-1,TRBJ1-2,-,few,TGTGCCAGCAGCAAAGGGATGGACAGGGGGCCCTATGGCTACACCTTC,CASSKGMDRGPYGYTF
TRBV4-1,TRBJ2-5,-,-,TGCGCCAGCAGCCGTCTTATCTCGGGGGCTTCAGAGACCCAGTACTTC,CASSRLISGASETQYF
TRBV2,TRBJ1-2,-,few,TGTGCCAGCAGTGCGCAGGAGTGGGGCTACACCTTC,CASSAQEWGYTF
TRBV4-1,TRBJ1-2,-,few,TGCGCCAGCAGCCAAGATGAAGCCCTCTATGGCTACACCTTC,CASSQDEALYGYTF
TRBV9,TRBJ1-1,-,-,TGTGCCAGCAGCTCTCGGGCCGAGAGGGGCACTGAAGCTTTCTTT,CASSSRAERGTEAFF
TRBV7-9,TRBJ1-6,-,few,TGTGCCAGCAGCTTGACAGGCCGCAGGCATGCCTATAATTCACCCCTCCACTTT,CASSLTGRRHAYNSPLHF
TRBV30,TRBJ2-7,-,few,TGTGCCTGGGGGCAGGGACAACTAGGCGAGCAGTACTTC,CAWGQGQLGEQYF
TRBV10-3,TRBJ1-2,-,few,TGTGCCATCAGAGGGTCAGGGGAGGATGGCTACACCTTC,CAIRGSGEDGYTF
TRBV2,TRBJ1-6,-,-,TGTGCCAGCAGTCCCGACGGCCCGTATTCACCCCTCCACTTT,CASSPDGPYSPLHF
TRBV4-2,TRBJ2-7,-,-,TGTGCCAGCAGCCAAGGGCGACAGGACCCAGTGTTGTTC,CASSQGRQDPVLF
TRBV6-5,TRBJ2-1,TRBD1,-,TGTGCCAGCGGGACAGGGGGTTACAATGAGCAGTTCTTC,CASGTGGYNEQFF
TRBV2,TRBJ1-1,TRBD1,-,TGTGCCAGCAGTACCGAGGGGGCGAACACTGAAGCTTTCTTT,CASSTEGANTEAFF
TRBV7-9,TRBJ2-5,-,few,TGTGCCAGCAGCCCGCCATCAGAAGGCGGGGAGACCCAGTACTTC,CASSPPSEGGETQYF
TRBV2,TRBJ1-6,-,few,TGTGCCAGCAGTGCCGCGCGAGTCGGTTCACCCCTCCACTTT,CASSAARVGSPLHF
TRBV15,TRBJ2-7,TRBD1,-,TGTGCCACCAGCAGAGTGTTGGGACAGGGTCGTTACGAGCAGTACTTC,CATSRVLGQGRYEQYF
TRBV11-3,TRBJ1-1,-,few,TGTGCCAGCAGCTCAGTAGCCGACCTCGGACAGACGGTAACTGAAGCTTTCTTT,CASSSVADLGQTVTEAFF
TRBV29-1,TRBJ2-5,-,-,TGCAGCGTTGATGAGCAACTCGGGGAGACCCAGTACTTC,CSVDEQLGETQYF
TRBV2,TRBJ1-1,-,few,TGTGCCAGCAGTGGGGAAACTGCTGAAGCTTTCTTT,CASSGETAEAFF
TRBV7-9,TRBJ1-1,-,-,TGTGCCAGCAGCTTCTCTAGGGTGGGGGCGAACACTGAAGCTTTCTTT,CASSFSRVGANTEAFF
TRBV30,TRBJ2-7,TRBD1,few,TGTGCCTGGAGTCCTAACCTTGGACAGGGGATCCCCTACGAGCAGTACTTC,CAWSPNLGQGIPYEQYF
TRBV4-1,TRBJ2-7,-,-,TGCGCCAGCAGCCAAGATGGGAGCTCCTACGAGCAGTACTTC,CASSQDGSSYEQYF
TRBV4-1,TRBJ1-2,TRBD1,few,TGCGCCAGCAGCCGTGCGACAGGGAACTATGGCTACACCTTC,CASSRATGNYGYTF
TRBV30,TRBJ2-5,-,-,TGTGCCTGGAGTGTGTGGCAGCCGGGAGAGACCCAGTACTTC,CAWSVWQPGETQYF
TRBV15,TRBJ1-4,-,few,TGTGCCACCAGGGGCCGGGGGGCTTGGGAAAAACTGTTTTTT,CATRGRGAWEKLFF
TRBV4-1,TRBJ2-7,-,few,TGCGCCAGCAGCCACGTACGGGGTGTTGGCTCCTACGAGCAGTACTTC,CASSHVRGVGSYEQYF
TRBV10-3,TRBJ2-7,-,-,TGTGCCATCCGTAGCGCAGGGGAAGGGCAGTACTTC,CAIRSAGEGQYF
TRBV11-1,TRBJ1-3,TRBD1,once,TGTGCCAGCAGCATCGGACAGGGCGGTGCCGGAAACACCATATATTTT,CASSIGQGGAGNTIYF